The 11 T cell receptor beta chains listed next were all sequenced from one sample in a study of blood T cell repertoires in COVID-19 (dated by TCRdb to about 2020). The method behind the library was the immunoSEQ multiplex PCR assay. TCRdb obtained this table from immuneACCESS and retained in-frame rearrangements with V and J assigned. These tables miss some clones; where compared with another copy, unresolved V genes account for less than half of the shortfall, and the remainder is unexplained. The sample table lists roughly 180,000 clones, around 82% of them with a count of one. Of the sample, 15% to 20% falls within the top ten clones. Sample: PBMCs or T cells enriched from blood (not recorded which). The receptors were sampled from a man aged 60 to 75 who had recovered from COVID-19.

The chain uses TRBV11-3 and TRBJ2-1, with TRBD1 identical over 9 bases. V was clipped by 1 base and J by 8 bases; unmatched bases: 6. The germline gives CDR1 SGHNT, CDR2 YENEEA. CDR3 length: 15 residues. The CDR3 DNA is TGTGCCAGCAGCTTAGGGGACAGGGTTCGTGATGAGCAGTTCTTC. It translates to CASSLGDRVRDEQFF.

V is TRBV24-1 and J is TRBJ2-3; a weak D match, TRBD1 (6 bases). The CDR3 covers 14 residues. V shed 4 bases and J shed 6 bases, with 13 bases lying between them. CDR1 is KGHDR and CDR2 is SFDVKD in the germline V gene. The chain's CDR3 is CATSESGQSDTQYF. The CDR3 nucleotides read TGTGCCACCAGTGAATCGGGACAATCGGATACGCAGTATTTT.

The chain uses TRBV28 and TRBJ1-5; D perhaps matches TRBD1 (5 bases). V was pared by 8 bases and J by 4 bases, with 27 bases between. The germline V gene encodes CDR1 MDHEN and CDR2 SYDVKM. This CDR3 contains 18 residues. The CDR3 nucleotides read TGTGCCAGCCCTCCTAGGCTGGACACCTACTTAGGGAATCAGCCCCAGCATTTT. This translates into CASPPRLDTYLGNQPQHF.

The chain employs TRBV19 and TRBJ1-1; D unresolved. V dropped 1 base and J dropped 3 bases, with 6 bases sitting between them. CDR3 length equals 13 residues. Germline V CDR1 and CDR2: LNHDA, SQIVND (reference sequence). This CDR3 reads CASSIVDYTEAFF. The DNA of the CDR3 is TGTGCCAGTAGTATAGTCGACTACACTGAAGCTTTCTTT.

At least ten counts were recorded for this clone. The V gene is TRBV18, the J gene TRBJ2-7; D is possibly TRBD2 (6 bases). Germline assignment: CDR1 KGHSH and CDR2 LQKENI. This CDR3 is built from 14 residues. V dropped 5 bases and J dropped 0 bases, with 11 bases sitting between them. CDR3 in amino acids: CASSGDGSSYEQYF. The CDR3 coding sequence is TGTGCCAGCTCAGGGGACGGGAGCTCCTACGAGCAGTACTTC. Using reference TRBV18 and TRBJ2-7 for the parts outside the CDR3, the full variable domain is NAGVMQNPRHLVRRRGQEARLRCSPMKGHSHVYWYRQLPEEGLKFMVYLQKENIIDESGMPKERFSAEFPKEGPSILRIQQVVRGDSAAYFCASSGDGSSYEQYFGPGTRLTVT.

The chain couples TRBV12-5 to TRBJ1-2, with D perhaps matching TRBD1 (5 bases). V lost 3 bases and J 7 bases, leaving 30 bases between the germline ends. CDR3 size: 19 residues. Germline values: CDR1 LGHNT, CDR2 FRNRAP. CDR3 amino acids: CASGFMTDRIAAKYGGYTF. CDR3 in DNA: TGTGCTAGTGGTTTTATGACAGACCGAATAGCAGCTAAATACGGTGGCTACACCTTC.

This chain joins TRBV7-2 and TRBJ2-2, with a possible D match to TRBD1 (5 bases). CDR1 is SGHTA, CDR2 FQGNSA, per germline. The CDR3 consists of 12 residues. The V end was cut by 4 bases, the J end by 8 bases, with 8 bases between. CDR3 sequence: CASSSQGGELFF. The DNA for the CDR3 is TGTGCCAGCAGCTCGCAGGGTGGGGAGCTGTTTTTT.

This rearrangement joins TRBV4-1 to TRBJ2-2; D perhaps matches TRBD2 (6 bases). The V end lost 0 bases, the J end lost 3 bases, and 14 bases lay between the germline ends. There are 17 residues in the CDR3. Germline V lookup: CDR1 MGHRA, CDR2 YSYEKL. CDR3 in DNA: TGCGCCAGCAGCCAAGACCAGGAGGGCCTGGACACCGGGGAGCTGTTTTTT. Its protein product is CASSQDQEGLDTGELFF.

The J gene is TRBJ2-5, the V gene TRBV6-2 or TRBV6-3, with 7 bases aligning to TRBD2. The CDR3 is 14 amino acids. V was pared by 2 bases and J by 1 base, with 1 base of the junction left unmatched. Germline values: CDR1 MNHEY, CDR2 SVGEGT. The CDR3 is CASSYGRGQETQYF. The CDR3 DNA follows: TGTGCCAGCAGTTACGGGAGGGGCCAAGAGACCCAGTACTTC.

This clone was recorded once. The chain uses TRBV10-3 and TRBJ1-2; D perhaps matches TRBD1 (6 bases). The CDR3 is 14 amino acids. From germline, CDR1 is ENHRY and CDR2 SYGVKD. The V and J ends lost 9 bases and 0 bases respectively, with 14 bases between them. The CDR3 DNA reads as TGTGCCATTAGAGGGGACACAACTAACTATGGCTACACCTTC. Encoded protein: CAIRGDTTNYGYTF.

The V call is TRBV7-9, the J call TRBJ2-3; D remains unclear. Germline values: CDR1 SEHNR, CDR2 FQNEAQ (reference sequence). The V gene lost 5 bases and the J gene lost 0 bases, with 6 bases spanning the gap. The CDR3 spans 13 residues. The CDR3 DNA reads TGTGCCAGCAGCCTAGTAAGCACAGATACGCAGTATTTT. Translated, it gives CASSLVSTDTQYF.